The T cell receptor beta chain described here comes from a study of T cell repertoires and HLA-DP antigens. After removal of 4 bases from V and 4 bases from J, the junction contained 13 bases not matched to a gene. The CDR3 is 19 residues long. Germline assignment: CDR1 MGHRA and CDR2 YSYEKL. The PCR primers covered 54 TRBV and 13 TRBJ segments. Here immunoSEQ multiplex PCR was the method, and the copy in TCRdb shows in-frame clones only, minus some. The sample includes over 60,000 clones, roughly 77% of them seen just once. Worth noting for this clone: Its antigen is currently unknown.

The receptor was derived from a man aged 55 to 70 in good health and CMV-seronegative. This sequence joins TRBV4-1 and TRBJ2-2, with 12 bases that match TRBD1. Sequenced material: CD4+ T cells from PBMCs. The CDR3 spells CASSLPPGQGALGTGELFF. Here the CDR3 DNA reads TGCGCCAGCAGCCTCCCGCCGGGACAGGGGGCGTTGGGCACCGGGGAGCTGTTTTTT.